Presented here are 21 T cell receptor beta chains from one specimen sequenced in a study of cytomegalovirus exposure and HLA in healthy donors. 60 Vbeta and 13 Jbeta primers were used in PCR. Using immunoSEQ multiplex PCR, the repertoire was profiled, and TCRdb retains in-frame clones only, with some absent. Of around 190,000 clones listed, 60% to 80% are singletons. The specimen sequenced was PBMCs. These receptors were obtained from a woman in her twenties or thirties in good health and CMV-seropositive.

This clone was observed a few times. V is TRBV19 and J is TRBJ1-5; D remains ambiguous. The CDR3 consists of 14 residues. V was pared by 5 bases and J by 4 bases, with 12 bases between. Germline values: CDR1 LNHDA, CDR2 SQIVND (reference sequence). CDR3: CASSPTVSNQPQHF. CDR3 DNA: TGTGCCAGTAGTCCCACAGTCTCGAATCAGCCCCAGCATTTT.

The chain joins TRBV7-2 to TRBJ2-3, with TRBD1 as a possible D gene (5 bases). This CDR3 spans 16 amino acids. V was shortened by 3 bases and J by 2 bases, with 15 bases between the two germline ends. Germline V CDR1 and CDR2: SGHTA, FQGNSA. CDR3: CASSFGDRINTDTQYF. The CDR3 nucleotides read TGTGCCAGCAGCTTCGGCGACAGAATTAACACAGATACGCAGTATTTT.

This clone was counted between two and nine times. This rearrangement joins TRBV5-5 to TRBJ1-2, with 8 positions matching TRBD1. V trimming: 9 bases; J trimming: 5 bases; junction bases outside the gene matches: 9. The germline V gene has CDR1 SGHKS and CDR2 YYEKEE (reference sequence). The CDR3 consists of 13 residues. The CDR3 DNA is TGTGCCACAGACAGGGGATGGGGTTATGGCTACACCTTC. Its translation is CATDRGWGYGYTF.

The rearrangement joins TRBV12-5 to TRBJ2-5; 7 bases line up with TRBD2. With the DNA end fitting TRBJ2-7 better, the J assignment may be wrong. CDR1 and CDR2 from the germline V gene are LGHNT and FRNRAP. This CDR3 is 14 amino acids long. This chain's CDR3 is CASGFSGGIYEQYF. For the CDR3, the DNA is TGTGCTAGTGGTTTCTCGGGAGGCATCTACGAGCAGTACTTC.

This chain connects TRBV5-1 to TRBJ2-7, with 10 bases fitting TRBD2. J was trimmed by 2 bases and V by 2 bases; bases with no gene match: 7. The CDR3 runs 16 residues. CDR1 and CDR2 (germline): SGHRS, YFSETQ. CDR3 bases: TGCGCCAGCAGCTTAGGGACTAGCGATGTCGCCTACGAGCAGTACTTC. Translated, it gives CASSLGTSDVAYEQYF.

This chain joins TRBV2 and TRBJ2-1; 14 bases line up with TRBD2. CDR1 is SNHLY, CDR2 FYNNEI, per germline. Trimming cost V 6 bases and J 2 bases; bases outside gene matches: 3. This CDR3 has 16 amino acids. DNA of the CDR3: TGTGCCAGCAGCGGACTAGCGGGAGGTACCTACAATGAGCAGTTCTTC. Translated: CASSGLAGGTYNEQFF.

This sequence joins TRBV19 and TRBJ2-3; D gene unclear. Trimming shortened V by 4 bases and J by 6 bases, and 17 bases separated the two germline ends. Germline V CDR1 and CDR2: LNHDA, SQIVND (reference sequence). The CDR3 spans 15 residues. This CDR3 is CASSRFLKSEDTQYF. In DNA, the CDR3 is TGTGCCAGTAGTAGGTTTTTAAAGAGCGAGGATACGCAGTATTTT.

The chain employs TRBV15 and TRBJ2-3; D unresolved. V was clipped by 0 bases and J by 0 bases, with 13 bases between them. CDR1 LNHNV and CDR2 YYDKDF come from the germline V gene (reference sequence). The CDR3 loop spans 17 amino acids. CDR3 in DNA: TGTGCCACCAGCAGAGATTACGATGGCGGTAGCACAGATACGCAGTATTTT. Translating it yields CATSRDYDGGSTDTQYF.

To note about this clone: The junction differs from germline at one of its ends, possibly a read error. This chain links TRBV7-9 with TRBJ2-2; 8 nucleotides line up with TRBD2. This CDR3 has 18 residues. The germline V gene has CDR1 SEHNR and CDR2 FQNEAQ (reference sequence). This CDR3 reads CSSSPVLLAESNTGELFF. The CDR3, as DNA: TGTTCCAGCAGCCCAGTACTACTAGCGGAGTCGAACACCGGGGAGCTGTTTTTT.

This clone turned up a few times. The chain links TRBV5-1 to TRBJ1-2; tentative D call: TRBD1 (5 bases). The CDR3 has 14 amino acids. Germline CDR1 is SGHRS and CDR2 is YFSETQ. The V end was cut by 4 bases, the J end by 8 bases, with 18 bases between. DNA for the CDR3: TGCGCCAGCAGCACCTTCGACAGCCCGGTCGGCTACACCTTC. It specifies CASSTFDSPVGYTF.

The CDR3 is CASSQEEGAGVVEQYF. The DNA of the CDR3 is TGCGCCAGCAGCCAAGAAGAGGGAGCGGGAGTTGTCGAGCAGTACTTC. The chain links TRBV4-1 to TRBJ2-7, with 8 positions matching TRBD2. Trimming cost V 0 bases and J 6 bases; bases outside gene matches: 10. The CDR3 is 16 amino acids. Germline lookup yields CDR1 MGHRA and CDR2 YSYEKL.

This clone was observed a few times. The chain joins TRBV11-2 to TRBJ2-7; 7 bases map to TRBD2. Germline V gene lookup returns CDR1 SGHAT and CDR2 FQNNGV. With 1 base clipped from V and 6 bases from J, the junction kept 15 bases outside the gene matches. The CDR3 has 17 amino acids. CDR3 sequence reads: CASSLVGSGRLWAEQYF. Here the CDR3 DNA reads TGTGCCAGCAGCTTAGTCGGTAGCGGGCGACTTTGGGCCGAGCAGTACTTC.

J is TRBJ1-3 and V is TRBV28; no clear D. Trimming removed 6 bases from V and 6 bases from J, with 12 bases in between. The CDR3 totals 13 residues. Germline V gene sequence: CDR1 MDHEN, CDR2 SYDVKM. CDR3 DNA sequence: TGTGCCAGCAGCCCGACAAACCTAAACACCATATATTTT. It yields the protein CASSPTNLNTIYF. Drawing the rest from reference TRBV28 and TRBJ1-3, the complete variable domain is DVKVTQSSRYLVKRTGEKVFLECVQDMDHENMFWYRQDPGLGLRLIYFSYDVKMKEKGDIPEGYSVSREKKERFSLILESASTNQTSMYLCASSPTNLNTIYFGEGSWLTVV.

The rearrangement links TRBV7-9 to TRBJ2-5; 7 nucleotides match TRBD1. V trimming: 1 base; J trimming: 5 bases; junction bases outside the gene matches: 7. The CDR3 is 15 amino acids. CDR1 is SEHNR, CDR2 FQNEAQ, per germline (reference sequence). CDR3 bases: TGTGCCAGCAGCTTAGACCGGCTAGGGGGCGAGACCCAGTACTTC. Protein sequence: CASSLDRLGGETQYF.

The rearrangement links TRBV5-4 to TRBJ2-1, with D tentatively TRBD1 (5 bases). CDR3 length equals 15 residues. Germline CDR1 SGHNT, CDR2 YYREEE (reference sequence). V was trimmed by 6 bases and J by 7 bases, leaving 20 bases between them. This CDR3 is CASMVGSGIGNEQFF. The CDR3, as DNA: TGTGCCAGCATGGTCGGATCAGGGATAGGTAATGAGCAGTTCTTC.

The genes are TRBV29-1 and TRBJ2-2, with 12 bases fitting TRBD2. Per the germline V gene, CDR1 is SQVTM and CDR2 is ANQGSEA. Trimming removed 6 bases from V and 5 bases from J; junction bases left unmatched: 7. There are 15 residues in the CDR3. The CDR3 loop reads CSVLGLAGGTGELFF. DNA of the CDR3: TGCAGCGTCCTGGGGCTAGCGGGAGGGACCGGGGAGCTGTTTTTT.

The CDR3, as DNA: TGTGCCAGCACCCGGGGGCTAGCGGGAGGAAATGAGCAGTTCTTC. Translating gives CASTRGLAGGNEQFF. The chain is built from TRBV5-6 and TRBJ2-1; 11 positions match TRBD2. Looked up from germline, CDR1 is SGHDT and CDR2 is YYEEEE. The CDR3 consists of 15 residues. J was trimmed by 7 bases and V by 6 bases; bases with no gene match: 9.

In nucleotides, the CDR3 is TGCGCCAGCAGCATAAGACAGGGTGGGCAGCCCCAGCATTTT. It translates to CASSIRQGGQPQHF. This chain links TRBV5-1 with TRBJ1-5; 7 bases agree with TRBD1. The CDR3 has 14 residues. Germline V gene lookup returns CDR1 SGHRS and CDR2 YFSETQ. V was pared by 4 bases and J by 7 bases, with 8 bases of the junction left unmatched.

In the case of this clone: At one of its ends the junction is not consistent with the germline gene, which may arise from a read error. The gene calls are TRBV5-4 and TRBJ2-1; TRBD2 matches at 12 bases. Germline V gene lookup returns CDR1 SGHNT and CDR2 YYREEE (reference sequence). The length of the CDR3 is 16 residues. CDR3 sequence (DNA): TGTGCCAGCAGCTGGAAGGGACTAGCGGGCACCAATGAGCGGTTCTTC. Its translation is CASSWKGLAGTNERFF. Full variable domain (missing parts from reference TRBV5-4 and TRBJ2-1): ETGVTQSPTHLIKTRGQQVTLRCSSQSGHNTVSWYQQALGQGPQFIFQYYREEENGRGNFPPRFSGLQFPNYSSELNVNALELDDSALYLCASSWKGLAGTNERFFGPGTRLTVL.

This sequence joins TRBV28 and TRBJ2-1; 8 nucleotides match TRBD2. Trimming removed 7 bases from V and 8 bases from J; junction bases left unmatched: 10. The germline V gene encodes CDR1 MDHEN and CDR2 SYDVKM. CDR3 length: 14 residues. The CDR3 is CASTISGRGDEQFF. The CDR3 DNA reads as TGTGCCAGCACCATCAGCGGGAGAGGGGATGAGCAGTTCTTC.

The rearrangement uses TRBV10-2 and TRBJ1-6; 9 nucleotides align to TRBD1. Germline assignment: CDR1 WSHSY and CDR2 SAAADI. V gave up 4 bases and J gave up 8 bases; unmatched junction bases: 0. This CDR3 has 13 residues. The CDR3 protein is CASSGQGDSPLHF. DNA for the CDR3: TGCGCCAGCAGTGGACAGGGGGATTCACCCCTCCACTTT.